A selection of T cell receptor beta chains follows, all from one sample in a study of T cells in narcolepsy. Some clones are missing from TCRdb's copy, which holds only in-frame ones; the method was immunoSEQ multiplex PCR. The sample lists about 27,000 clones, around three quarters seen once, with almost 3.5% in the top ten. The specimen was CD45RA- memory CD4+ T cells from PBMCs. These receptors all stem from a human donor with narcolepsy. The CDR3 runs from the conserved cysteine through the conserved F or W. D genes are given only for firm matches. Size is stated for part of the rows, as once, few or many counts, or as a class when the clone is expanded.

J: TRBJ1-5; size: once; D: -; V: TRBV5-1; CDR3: CASSLVAGNQPQHF; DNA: TGCGCCAGCAGCTTGGTTGCCGGCAATCAGCCCCAGCATTTT
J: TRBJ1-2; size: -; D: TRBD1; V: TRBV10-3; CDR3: CAISGTGGTGYTF; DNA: TGTGCCATCAGTGGGACAGGGGGTACTGGCTACACCTTC
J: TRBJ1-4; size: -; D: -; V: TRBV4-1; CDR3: CASSQPTGGRGNEKLFF; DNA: TGCGCCAGCAGCCAACCCACCGGGGGCCGGGGTAATGAAAAACTGTTTTTT
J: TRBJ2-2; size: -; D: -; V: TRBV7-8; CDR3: CASSLDSWGPTGELFF; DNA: TGTGCCAGCAGCTTAGACAGCTGGGGCCCCACCGGGGAGCTGTTTTTT
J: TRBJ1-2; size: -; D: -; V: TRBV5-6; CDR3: CASSLWGNYGYTF; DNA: TGTGCCAGCAGCTTGTGGGGTAACTATGGCTACACCTTC
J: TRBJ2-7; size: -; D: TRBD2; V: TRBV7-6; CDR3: CASSLSGTSGVYEQYF; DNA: TGTGCCAGCAGCTTATCCGGGACTAGCGGGGTGTACGAGCAGTACTTC
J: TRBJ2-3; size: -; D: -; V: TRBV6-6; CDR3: CASSLRDFTDTQYF; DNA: TGTGCCAGCAGTCTACGGGACTTCACAGATACGCAGTATTTT
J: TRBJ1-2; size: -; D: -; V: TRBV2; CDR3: CASAEGSYGYTF; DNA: TGTGCCAGCGCCGAGGGAAGCTATGGCTACACCTTC
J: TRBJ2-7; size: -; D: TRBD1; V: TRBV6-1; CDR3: CASSASTGTYEQYF; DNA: TGTGCCAGCAGTGCATCGACAGGGACCTACGAGCAGTACTTC
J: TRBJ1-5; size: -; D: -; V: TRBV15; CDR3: CATSREAGNQPQHF; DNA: TGTGCCACCAGCAGAGAGGCAGGGAATCAGCCCCAGCATTTT
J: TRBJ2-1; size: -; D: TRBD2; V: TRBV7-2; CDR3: CASSPRLAGGNQQFF; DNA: TGTGCCAGCAGCCCCCGGCTAGCGGGGGGAAATCAGCAGTTCTTC
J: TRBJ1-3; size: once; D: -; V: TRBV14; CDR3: CASSQVGGYTIYF; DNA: TGTGCCAGCAGCCAAGTTGGGGGATACACCATATATTTT
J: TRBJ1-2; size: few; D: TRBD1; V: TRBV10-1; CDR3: CASSGQGGYGYTF; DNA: TGCGCCAGCAGCGGACAGGGTGGCTATGGCTACACCTTC
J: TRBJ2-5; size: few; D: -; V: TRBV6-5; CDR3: CASSFRGAGGAETQYF; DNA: TGTGCCAGCAGTTTTCGGGGAGCTGGGGGCGCGGAGACCCAGTACTTC
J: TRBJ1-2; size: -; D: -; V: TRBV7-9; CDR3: CASSLLRGIGYTF; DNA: TGTGCCAGCAGCTTATTACGGGGTATTGGCTACACCTTC
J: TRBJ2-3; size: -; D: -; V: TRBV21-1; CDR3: CASSSRTREITDTQYF; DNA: TGTGCCAGCAGCTCCAGGACAAGGGAAATCACAGATACGCAGTATTTT
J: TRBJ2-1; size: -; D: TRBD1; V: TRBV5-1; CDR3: CASSPTGGRYNEQFF; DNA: TGCGCCAGCAGCCCGACAGGGGGCAGGTACAATGAGCAGTTCTTC
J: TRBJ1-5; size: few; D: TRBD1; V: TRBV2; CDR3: CASSGQGGRSNQPQHF; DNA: TGTGCCAGCAGCGGACAGGGAGGACGGAGCAATCAGCCCCAGCATTTT
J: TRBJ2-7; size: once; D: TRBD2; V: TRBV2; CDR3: CASLWSTSGGWQYF; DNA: TGTGCCAGCCTTTGGTCGACTAGCGGGGGGTGGCAGTACTTC
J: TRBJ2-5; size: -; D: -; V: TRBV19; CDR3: CASSIQGHQETQYF; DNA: TGTGCCAGTAGTATCCAGGGGCACCAAGAGACCCAGTACTTC
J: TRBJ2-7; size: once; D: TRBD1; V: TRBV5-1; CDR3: CASSTTGDSYEQYF; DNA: TGCGCCAGCAGCACGACAGGGGACTCCTACGAGCAGTACTTC
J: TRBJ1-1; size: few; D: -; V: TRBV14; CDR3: CASSQDRRGTEAFF; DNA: TGTGCCAGCAGCCAAGACCGGCGGGGCACTGAAGCTTTCTTT
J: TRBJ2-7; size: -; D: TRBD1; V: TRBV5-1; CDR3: CASSPGTGWNYEQYF; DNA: TGCGCCAGCAGCCCGGGGACAGGGTGGAACTACGAGCAGTACTTC
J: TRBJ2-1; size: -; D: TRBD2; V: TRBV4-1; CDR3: CASSLGLARGSYNEQFF; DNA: TGCGCCAGCAGCCTCGGACTAGCCCGGGGCTCCTACAATGAGCAGTTCTTC
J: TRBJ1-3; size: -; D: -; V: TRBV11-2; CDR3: CASTTVGGKRNTIYF; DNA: TGTGCCAGCACCACTGTCGGGGGGAAACGAAACACCATATATTTT
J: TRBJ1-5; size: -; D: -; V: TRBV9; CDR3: CASSVGPDYDQPQHF; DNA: TGTGCCAGCAGCGTAGGACCCGATTACGATCAGCCCCAGCATTTT
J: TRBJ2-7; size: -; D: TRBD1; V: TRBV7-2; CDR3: CASSFDRANEQYF; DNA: TGTGCCAGCAGCTTCGACAGGGCCAACGAGCAGTACTTC
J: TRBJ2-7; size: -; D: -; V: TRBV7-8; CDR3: CASSEGGDSYEQYF; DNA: TGTGCCAGCAGCGAAGGGGGGGACTCCTACGAGCAGTACTTC
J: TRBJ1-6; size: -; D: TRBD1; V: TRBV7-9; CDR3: CASRPGQYNSPLHF; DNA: TGTGCCAGCAGACCGGGACAGTATAATTCACCCCTCCACTTT
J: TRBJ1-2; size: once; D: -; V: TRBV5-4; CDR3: CASSLYGFTGYGYTF; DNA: TGTGCCAGCAGCTTGTACGGGTTTACGGGGTATGGCTACACCTTC
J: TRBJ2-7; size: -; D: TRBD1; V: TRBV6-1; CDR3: CASSEETGHSYEQYF; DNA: TGTGCCAGCAGTGAAGAGACAGGGCACTCCTACGAGCAGTACTTC
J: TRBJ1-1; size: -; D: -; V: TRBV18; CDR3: CASSPTPTEAFF; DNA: TGTGCCAGCTCCCCCACACCCACTGAAGCTTTCTTT
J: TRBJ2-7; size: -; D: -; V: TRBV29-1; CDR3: CSVGEGYEQYF; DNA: TGCAGCGTTGGGGAAGGCTACGAGCAGTACTTC
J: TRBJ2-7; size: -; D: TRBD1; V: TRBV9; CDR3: CASSPRTGASYEQYF; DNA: TGTGCCAGCAGCCCCCGGACAGGGGCCTCCTACGAGCAGTACTTC
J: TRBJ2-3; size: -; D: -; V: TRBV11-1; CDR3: CASSLEGLTDTQYF; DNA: TGTGCCAGCAGCTTAGAAGGGTTGACAGATACGCAGTATTTT
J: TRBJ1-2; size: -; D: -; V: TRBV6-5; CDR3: CASSLGLKTGYTF; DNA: TGTGCCAGCAGTTTAGGACTGAAAACGGGCTACACCTTC
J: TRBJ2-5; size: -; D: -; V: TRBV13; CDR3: CASSRRRGRDLQETQYF; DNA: TGTGCCAGCAGCCGGCGGCGGGGGCGAGACCTGCAAGAGACCCAGTACTTC
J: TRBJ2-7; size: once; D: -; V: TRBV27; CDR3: CASRRGGTGGGYEQYF; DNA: TGTGCCAGCAGAAGAGGGGGCACAGGGGGAGGGTACGAGCAGTACTTC
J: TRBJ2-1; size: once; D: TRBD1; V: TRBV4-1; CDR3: CASRQNGQGAYNEQFF; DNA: TGCGCCAGCAGGCAAAACGGACAGGGGGCCTACAATGAGCAGTTCTTC
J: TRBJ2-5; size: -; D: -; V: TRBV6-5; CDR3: CASSYSGQETQYF; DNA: TGTGCCAGCAGTTACTCAGGGCAAGAGACCCAGTACTTC
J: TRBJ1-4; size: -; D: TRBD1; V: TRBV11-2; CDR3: CASSPGQGNEKLFF; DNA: TGTGCCAGCAGCCCCGGACAGGGGAATGAAAAACTGTTTTTT
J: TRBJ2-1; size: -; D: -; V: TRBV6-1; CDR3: CASSEILAGYNEQFF; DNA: TGTGCCAGCAGTGAAATACTAGCAGGATACAATGAGCAGTTCTTC
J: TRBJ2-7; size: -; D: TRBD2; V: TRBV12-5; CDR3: CASSTSGPYEQYF; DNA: TGTGCTAGTTCAACTAGCGGGCCCTACGAGCAGTACTTC
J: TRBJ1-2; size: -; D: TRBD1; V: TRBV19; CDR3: CASSPVGQGYGYTF; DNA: TGTGCCAGTAGTCCTGTCGGACAGGGCTATGGCTACACCTTC
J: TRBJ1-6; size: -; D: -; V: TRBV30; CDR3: CAWSGGGSPLHF; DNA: TGTGCCTGGAGTGGGGGGGGTTCTCCCCTCCACTTT
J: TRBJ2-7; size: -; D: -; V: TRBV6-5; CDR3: CASGQYEQYF; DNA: TGTGCCAGCGGGCAGTACGAGCAGTACTTC
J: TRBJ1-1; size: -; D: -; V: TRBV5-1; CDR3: CASSLTRNTEAFF; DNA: TGCGCCAGCAGCTTGACGAGGAACACTGAAGCTTTCTTT